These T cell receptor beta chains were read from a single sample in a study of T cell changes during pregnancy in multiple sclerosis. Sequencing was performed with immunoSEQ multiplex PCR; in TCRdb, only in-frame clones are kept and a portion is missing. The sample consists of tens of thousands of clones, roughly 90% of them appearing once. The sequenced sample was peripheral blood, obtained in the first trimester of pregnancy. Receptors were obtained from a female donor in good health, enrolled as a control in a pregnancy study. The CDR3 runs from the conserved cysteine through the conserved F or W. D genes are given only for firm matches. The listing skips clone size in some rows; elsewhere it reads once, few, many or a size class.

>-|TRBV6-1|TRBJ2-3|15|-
CASSIGTRGTDTQYF
TGTGCCAGCAGTATCGGAACGCGGGGCACAGATACGCAGTATTTT
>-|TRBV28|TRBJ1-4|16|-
CASSAPGEGTNEKLFF
TGTGCCAGCAGCGCCCCGGGTGAGGGAACTAATGAAAAACTGTTTTTT
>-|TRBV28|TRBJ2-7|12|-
CASSSDSREQYF
TGTGCCAGCAGTTCCGACAGCCGCGAGCAGTACTTC
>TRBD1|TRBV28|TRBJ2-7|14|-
CASSRPRGLDEQYF
TGTGCCAGCAGCAGACCCAGGGGGCTGGACGAGCAGTACTTC
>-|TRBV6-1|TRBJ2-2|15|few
CASSWENTNTGELFF
TGTGCCAGCAGTTGGGAGAATACGAACACCGGGGAGCTGTTTTTT
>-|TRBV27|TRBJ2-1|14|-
CASGTTPSYNEQFF
TGTGCCAGCGGCACTACCCCCTCCTACAATGAGCAGTTCTTC
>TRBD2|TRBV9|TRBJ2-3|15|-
CASSEGGSRTDTQYF
TGTGCCAGCAGCGAAGGCGGGAGTCGTACAGATACGCAGTATTTT
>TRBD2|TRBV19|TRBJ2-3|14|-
CASSNPGGVDTQYF
TGTGCCAGTAGTAATCCGGGAGGGGTAGATACGCAGTATTTT
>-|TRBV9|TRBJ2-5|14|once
CASSVGTSSETQYF
TGTGCCAGCAGCGTAGGTACTAGTTCGGAGACCCAGTACTTC
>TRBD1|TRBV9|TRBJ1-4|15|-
CASSARTGMGEKLFF
TGTGCCAGCAGCGCCCGGACAGGGATGGGAGAAAAACTGTTTTTT
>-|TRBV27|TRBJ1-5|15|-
CASSLSRGSNQPQHF
TGTGCCAGCAGTTTATCCAGGGGTAGCAATCAGCCCCAGCATTTT
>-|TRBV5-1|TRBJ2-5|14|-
CASSLGATQETQYF
TGCGCCAGCAGCTTGGGAGCAACGCAAGAGACCCAGTACTTC
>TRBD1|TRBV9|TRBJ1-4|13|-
CASAGTVNEKLFF
TGTGCCAGCGCCGGGACAGTCAATGAAAAACTGTTTTTT
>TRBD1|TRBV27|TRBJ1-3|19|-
CASSLPPGQGSFSGNTIYF
TGTGCCAGCAGTTTGCCTCCGGGACAGGGGTCCTTCTCTGGAAACACCATATATTTT
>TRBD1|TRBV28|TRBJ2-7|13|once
CASKTGPSYEQYF
TGTGCCAGCAAGACAGGGCCTTCCTACGAGCAGTACTTC
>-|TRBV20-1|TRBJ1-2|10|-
CSARREGYTF
TGCAGTGCTAGGCGAGAAGGCTACACCTTC
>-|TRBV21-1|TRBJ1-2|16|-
CASSTYCRLTGGGYTF
TGTGCCAGCAGCACCTACTGCCGGCTAACGGGGGGTGGCTACACCTTC
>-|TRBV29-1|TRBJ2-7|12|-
CSVLRNDYEQYF
TGCAGCGTTTTGCGGAACGACTACGAGCAGTACTTC
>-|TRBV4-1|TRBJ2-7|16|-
CASSIGTFQGPYEQYF
TGCGCCAGCAGCATAGGGACATTCCAGGGACCCTACGAGCAGTACTTC
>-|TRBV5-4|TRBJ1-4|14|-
CASGLTGSNEKLFF
TGTGCCAGCGGGCTAACAGGGTCTAATGAAAAACTGTTTTTT
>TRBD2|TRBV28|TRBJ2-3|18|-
CASSLGLRSGTITDTQYF
TGTGCCAGCAGTTTAGGTCTAAGAAGCGGGACTATCACAGATACGCAGTATTTT
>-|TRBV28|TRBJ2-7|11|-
CASTGRYEQYF
TGTGCCAGCACAGGAAGATACGAGCAGTACTTC
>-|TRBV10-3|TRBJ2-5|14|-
CAISESLGQETQYF
TGTGCCATCAGTGAGTCTCTAGGACAAGAGACCCAGTACTTC
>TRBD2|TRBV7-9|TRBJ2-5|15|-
CASSPGLAGKETQYF
TGTGCCAGCAGTCCGGGACTAGCGGGAAAAGAGACCCAGTACTTC
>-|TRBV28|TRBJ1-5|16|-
CASSLAHSGSNQPQHF
TGTGCCAGCAGTTTGGCCCACAGCGGGAGCAATCAGCCCCAGCATTTT
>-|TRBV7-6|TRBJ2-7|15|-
CASSLYPDSTYEQYF
TGTGCCAGCAGCCTATACCCGGACAGCACCTACGAGCAGTACTTC
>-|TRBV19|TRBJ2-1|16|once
CASSIDLETAYNEQFF
TGTGCCAGTAGTATAGATCTCGAGACAGCCTACAATGAGCAGTTCTTC
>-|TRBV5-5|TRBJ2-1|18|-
CASSLALTVKSSYNEQFF
TGTGCCAGCAGCTTGGCCCTTACAGTGAAAAGCTCCTACAATGAGCAGTTCTTC
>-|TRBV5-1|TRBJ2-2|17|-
CASSLSFSGRGTGELFF
TGCGCCAGCAGCTTGTCGTTCAGCGGGCGGGGCACCGGGGAGCTGTTTTTT
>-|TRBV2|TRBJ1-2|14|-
CASSDRGLVDGYTF
TGTGCCAGCAGTGATCGGGGTCTGGTAGATGGCTACACCTTC
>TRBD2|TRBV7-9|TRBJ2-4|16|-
CASSPDSGGPKNIQYF
TGTGCCAGCAGTCCTGACTCGGGGGGTCCCAAAAACATTCAGTACTTC
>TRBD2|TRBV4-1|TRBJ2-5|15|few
CASSQGLAGDETQYF
TGCGCCAGCAGCCAAGGCCTAGCGGGAGATGAGACCCAGTACTTC
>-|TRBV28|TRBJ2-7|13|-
CASRPGSWGEQYF
TGTGCCAGCCGTCCGGGGAGTTGGGGCGAGCAGTACTTC
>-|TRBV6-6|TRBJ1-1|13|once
CASNNPTGAEAFF
TGTGCCAGCAATAACCCAACGGGGGCTGAAGCTTTCTTT
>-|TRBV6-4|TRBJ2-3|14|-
CASSGGEGADTQYF
TGTGCCAGCAGTGGGGGTGAGGGCGCAGATACGCAGTATTTT
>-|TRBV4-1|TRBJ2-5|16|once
CASSQESGGYVETQYF
TGCGCCAGCAGCCAAGAATCAGGGGGGTACGTGGAGACCCAGTACTTC
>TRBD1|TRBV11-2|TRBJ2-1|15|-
CASSLIQGAGNEQFF
TGTGCCAGCAGCCTAATTCAGGGGGCGGGGAATGAGCAGTTCTTC
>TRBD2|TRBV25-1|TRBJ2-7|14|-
CASRGSGESYEQYF
TGTGCCAGCAGGGGCAGCGGGGAGTCCTACGAGCAGTACTTC
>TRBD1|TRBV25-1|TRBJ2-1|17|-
CASSPSLGQVVYNEQFF
TGTGCCAGCAGTCCGTCTTTGGGACAGGTAGTCTACAATGAGCAGTTCTTC
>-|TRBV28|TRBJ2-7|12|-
CASRPGAYEQYF
TGTGCCAGCAGGCCTGGAGCCTACGAGCAGTACTTC
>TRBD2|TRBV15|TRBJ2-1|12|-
CAIVSGMNEQFF
TGTGCCATAGTTAGCGGGATGAATGAGCAGTTCTTC
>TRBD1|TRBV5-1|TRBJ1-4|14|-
CASGSGTGDEKLFF
TGCGCCAGCGGTTCCGGGACAGGGGATGAAAAACTGTTTTTT
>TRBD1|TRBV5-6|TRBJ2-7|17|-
CASSLGGTATHPLEQYF
TGTGCCAGCAGCTTGGGAGGGACAGCCACACACCCTTTGGAGCAGTACTTC
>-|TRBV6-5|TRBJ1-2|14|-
CASSYSTAGYGYTF
TGTGCCAGCAGTTACTCGACAGCAGGCTATGGCTACACCTTC
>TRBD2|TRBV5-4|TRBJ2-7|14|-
CASSAGLADGSQYF
TGTGCCAGCAGCGCGGGACTAGCAGACGGTTCGCAGTACTTC
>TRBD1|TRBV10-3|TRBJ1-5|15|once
CAISLTGASNQPQHF
TGTGCCATCAGCCTAACAGGGGCGAGCAATCAGCCCCAGCATTTT
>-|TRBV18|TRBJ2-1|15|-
CASSERQVAGNEQFF
TGTGCCAGCTCAGAACGACAGGTGGCGGGCAATGAGCAGTTCTTC
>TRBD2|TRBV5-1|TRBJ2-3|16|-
CASSPGTSGKTDTQYF
TGCGCCAGCAGCCCAGGGACTAGCGGGAAGACAGATACGCAGTATTTT
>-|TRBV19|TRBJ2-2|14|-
CASSTYRAPGELFF
TGTGCCAGTAGTACTTACAGGGCGCCCGGGGAGCTGTTTTTT
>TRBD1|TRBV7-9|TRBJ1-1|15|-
CASSSPGGMNTEAFF
TGTGCCAGCAGCTCCCCAGGGGGGATGAACACTGAAGCTTTCTTT
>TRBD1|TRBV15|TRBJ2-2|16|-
CATSRGRGRNTGELFF
TGTGCCACCAGCAGAGGAAGGGGGCGTAACACCGGGGAGCTGTTTTTT
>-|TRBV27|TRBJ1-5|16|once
CASSLSISGGNQPQHF
TGTGCCAGCAGTTTATCGATATCGGGGGGCAATCAGCCCCAGCATTTT
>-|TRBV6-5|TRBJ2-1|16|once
CASSYNDPGLGNEQFF
TGTGCCAGCAGTTACAACGACCCAGGGTTGGGCAATGAGCAGTTCTTC
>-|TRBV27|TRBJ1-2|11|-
CAINYRDGYTF
TGTGCCATCAATTATCGAGATGGCTACACCTTC